This T cell receptor (beta chain) was recovered during a study of OX40 agonist ivuxolimab in advanced cancers. Study information: Clinicians treated patients with ivuxolimab, an agonistic anti-OX40 (CD134) antibody. Anti-PD-1, anti-PD-L1 or anti-CTLA-4 therapy given earlier was allowed, and around 40% had some. Findings and caveats of the study: Among the least clonally expanded were partial responders at 0.1-3.0 mg/kg.

Individuals having autoimmune disease history or systemic immunosuppression were not enrolled. For this clone: Its specificity is unknown.

V lost 3 bases and J 7 bases, leaving 19 bases between the germline ends. Looked up from germline, CDR1 is SGHKS and CDR2 is YYEKEE (reference sequence). The CDR3 is 15 amino acids. The method was immunoSEQ multiplex PCR; TCRdb's version includes in-frame clones alone and lacks a portion of them. The sample holds under 150,000 clones; 90% are singletons and the top ten take approximately 1%. This specimen consisted of CD4+ or CD8+ T cells sorted from blood, obtained in a trial of the OX40 agonist ivuxolimab. This chain connects TRBV5-5 to TRBJ1-2; weak D call: TRBD1 (5 bases). This sequence was found in an adult with an advanced solid tumor such as melanoma, head and neck, liver or kidney cancer. The CDR3 DNA is TGTGCCAGCAGCTCAACCGGGACGGGATGGAGTGGCTACACCTTC. It specifies CASSSTGTGWSGYTF.